This T cell receptor beta chain was sequenced during a study of human CD8 memory T cell subsets. Overall study results and limits: Only minimal overlap was seen between the stem-like memory and the precursor exhausted T cell repertoires. Of all T cell receptor chains, just the beta chains were sequenced in this study.

PBMC originated from healthy-donor buffy coats. RNA was isolated from duplicate vials, each containing under 180,000 sorted CD8+ T cells, for every subset. This clonotype is deemed large by its frequency. The antigen is unknown. It was UMI-labeled 5' RACE by which the TCR beta libraries were made. Reanalyzing the 5' RACE reads, TCRdb keeps one entry per CDR3 protein, without DNA. The table lists 6,500 to 7,000 distinct CDR3 sequences. The clonotype originates from a human donor in good health. The sample was CD8+ stem-like memory T cells (TSCM and TCM) sorted from PBMCs. The subset denotes: stem-like memory CD8 T cells (TSTEM), CCR7+ PD-1- TIGIT-.

The CDR3 sequence: CASSMGPDSNYGYTF. The J gene is TRBJ1-2, the V gene TRBV7-9; as DNA is missing, the TRBD1 call by TCRdb cannot be tested. Germline V gene data show CDR1 as SEHNR and CDR2 as FQNEAQ (reference sequence). This CDR3 is 15 amino acids long.